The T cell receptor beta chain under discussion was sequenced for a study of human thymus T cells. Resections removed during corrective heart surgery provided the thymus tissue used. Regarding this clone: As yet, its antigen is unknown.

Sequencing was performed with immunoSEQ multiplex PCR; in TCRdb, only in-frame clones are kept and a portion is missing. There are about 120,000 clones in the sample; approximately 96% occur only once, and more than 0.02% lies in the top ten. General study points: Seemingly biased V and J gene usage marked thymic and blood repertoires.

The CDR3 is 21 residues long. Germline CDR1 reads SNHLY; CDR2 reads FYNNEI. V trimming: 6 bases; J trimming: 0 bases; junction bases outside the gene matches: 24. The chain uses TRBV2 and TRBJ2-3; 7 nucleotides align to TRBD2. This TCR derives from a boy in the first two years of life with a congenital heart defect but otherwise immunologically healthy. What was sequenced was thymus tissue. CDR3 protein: CASSLNTAIRDYYYSTDTQYF. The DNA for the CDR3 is TGTGCCAGCAGCCTTAACACCGCAATCCGGGACTACTACTATAGCACAGATACGCAGTATTTT.